A single sample gave rise to the 2 T cell receptor beta chains below, sequenced in a study of vaccination and CD4 T cells after COVID-19. For these receptors, no antigen is known. Once obtained from cultured CD4+ T cells, the DNA was sequenced using the Oncomine TCR Beta short-read assay. TCRdb itself ran the PCR reads through MiXCR, one entry per CDR3 protein. The data contain 5,000 to 6,000 distinct CDR3 sequences, around 34% of them singletons. The sample's treatment: approximately nine-day PBMC culture with coronavirus spike peptide pools or control peptides (ViraFEST assay). Investigators obtained the unexposed donor's CD4+ T cells before the COVID-19 pandemic (2011-2018). The sample comprised CD4+ T cells from blood, cultured in vitro. These receptors all stem from a human donor in good health.

This rearrangement joins TRBV9 to TRBJ2-5; D unresolved. This CDR3 has 13 amino acids. The germline gives CDR1 SGDLS, CDR2 YYNGEE. Trimming took 3 bases from V and 2 from J, leaving 8 bases between them. CDR3 residues: CASSEGPQETQYF. The CDR3 region has the DNA TGTGCCAGCAGCGAAGGGCCTCAAGAGACCCAGTACTTC.

The rearrangement uses TRBV6-1 and TRBJ1-2, with D unclear. V lost 6 bases and J lost 3, with 5 bases in between. This CDR3 spans 11 amino acids. Germline assignment: CDR1 MNHNS and CDR2 SASEGT. Written as DNA, the CDR3 is TGTGCCAGCAGGGAGGACTATGGCTACACCTTC. Residues: CASREDYGYTF.